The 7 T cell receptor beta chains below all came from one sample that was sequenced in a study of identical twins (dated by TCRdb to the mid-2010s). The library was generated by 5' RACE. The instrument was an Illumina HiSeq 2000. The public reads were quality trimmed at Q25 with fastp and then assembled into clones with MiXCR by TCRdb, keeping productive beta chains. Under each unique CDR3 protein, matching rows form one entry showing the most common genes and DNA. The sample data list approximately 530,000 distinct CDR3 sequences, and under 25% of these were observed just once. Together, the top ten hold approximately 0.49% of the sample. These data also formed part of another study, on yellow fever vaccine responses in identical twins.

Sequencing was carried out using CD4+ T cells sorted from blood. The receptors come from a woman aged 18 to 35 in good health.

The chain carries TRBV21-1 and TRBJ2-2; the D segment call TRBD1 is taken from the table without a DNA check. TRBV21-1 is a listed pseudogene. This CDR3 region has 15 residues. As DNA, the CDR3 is TGTGCCAGCAACAACACAGGGCGGGTCACCGGGGAGCTGTTTTTT. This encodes CASNNTGRVTGELFF.

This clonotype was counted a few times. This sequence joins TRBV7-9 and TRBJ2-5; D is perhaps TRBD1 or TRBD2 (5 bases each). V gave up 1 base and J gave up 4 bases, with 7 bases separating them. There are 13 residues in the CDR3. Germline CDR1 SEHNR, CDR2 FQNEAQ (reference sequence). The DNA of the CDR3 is TGTGCCAGCAGCTTAGAGAGGGGAGAGACCCAGTACTTC. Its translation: CASSLERGETQYF.

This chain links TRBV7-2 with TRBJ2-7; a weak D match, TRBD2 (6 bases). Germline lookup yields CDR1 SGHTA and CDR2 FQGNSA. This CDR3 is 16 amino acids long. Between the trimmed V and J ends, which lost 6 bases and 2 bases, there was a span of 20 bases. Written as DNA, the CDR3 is TGTGCCAGCAGGATAGAGGCGGTTGGCGGGACCTACGAGCAGTACTTC. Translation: CASRIEAVGGTYEQYF. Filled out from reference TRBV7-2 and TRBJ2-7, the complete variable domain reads GAGVSQSPSNKVTEKGKDVELRCDPISGHTALYWYRQSLGQGLEFLIYFQGNSAPDKSGLPSDRFSAERTGGSVSTLTIQRTQQEDSAVYLCASRIEAVGGTYEQYFGPGTRLTVT.

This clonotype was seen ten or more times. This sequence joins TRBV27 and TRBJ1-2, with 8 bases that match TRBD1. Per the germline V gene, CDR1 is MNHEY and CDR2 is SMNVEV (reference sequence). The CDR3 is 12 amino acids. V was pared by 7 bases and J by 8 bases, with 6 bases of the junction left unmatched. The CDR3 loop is CASTETGVGYTF. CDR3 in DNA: TGTGCCAGCACGGAGACAGGGGTCGGCTACACCTTC.

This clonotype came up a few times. CDR3 sequence reads: CASSRQAPFGTGIMNTEAFF. CDR3 DNA: TGTGCCAGCAGCCGCCAGGCGCCTTTCGGGACAGGAATCATGAACACTGAAGCTTTCTTT. The chain is built from TRBV3-1 and TRBJ1-1; 8 bases are a match to TRBD1. The CDR3 totals 20 residues. V dropped 4 bases and J dropped 0; count of bases not matched to a gene: 19. Looked up from germline, CDR1 is LGHDT and CDR2 is YNNKEL (reference sequence).

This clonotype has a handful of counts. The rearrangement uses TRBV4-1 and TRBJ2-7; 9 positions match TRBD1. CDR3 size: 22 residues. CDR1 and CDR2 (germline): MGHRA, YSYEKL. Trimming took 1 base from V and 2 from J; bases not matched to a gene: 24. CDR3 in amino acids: CASSQASAGGTGRIPLTYEQYV. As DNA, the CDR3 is TGCGCCAGCAGCCAAGCATCAGCAGGCGGGACAGGGAGGATTCCCCTAACCTACGAGCAGTACGTC.

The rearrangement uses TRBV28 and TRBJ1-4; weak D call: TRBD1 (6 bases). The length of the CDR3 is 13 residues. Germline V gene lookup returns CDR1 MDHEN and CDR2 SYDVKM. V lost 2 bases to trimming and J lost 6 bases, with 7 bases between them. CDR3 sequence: CASSLGGDEKLFF. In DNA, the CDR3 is TGTGCCAGCAGTTTAGGGGGCGATGAAAAACTGTTTTTT.